The source of this T cell receptor (beta chain) is a study of cytomegalovirus exposure and HLA in healthy donors. Study overall: The study's early data release held about 85 million unique TCRs from HLA-typed donors. Study-level findings and limits: No immune exposure information besides CMV serostatus was available. Looking again later, the authors saw that most CMV-associated TCR beta chains seemed HLA-restricted.

The germline CDR1 and CDR2 sequences are MNHEY and SVGAGI. The CDR3 is made up of 13 amino acids. J was trimmed by 8 bases and V by 5 bases; bases with no gene match: 7. This PCR relied on a set of 60 Vbeta primers and 13 Jbeta primers. The method was immunoSEQ multiplex PCR; TCRdb's version includes in-frame clones alone and lacks a portion of them. The table lists around 57,000 clones. For this clone: The antigen is undetermined.

The sequenced sample consisted of PBMCs. This receptor was identified in a woman aged 45-65 years in good health and CMV-seropositive. This rearrangement joins TRBV6-5 to TRBJ1-2, with TRBD1 matching over 8 bases. The CDR3 spells CASSDQGAGGYTF. The CDR3 nucleotides read TGTGCCAGCAGTGACCAGGGGGCGGGAGGCTACACCTTC.